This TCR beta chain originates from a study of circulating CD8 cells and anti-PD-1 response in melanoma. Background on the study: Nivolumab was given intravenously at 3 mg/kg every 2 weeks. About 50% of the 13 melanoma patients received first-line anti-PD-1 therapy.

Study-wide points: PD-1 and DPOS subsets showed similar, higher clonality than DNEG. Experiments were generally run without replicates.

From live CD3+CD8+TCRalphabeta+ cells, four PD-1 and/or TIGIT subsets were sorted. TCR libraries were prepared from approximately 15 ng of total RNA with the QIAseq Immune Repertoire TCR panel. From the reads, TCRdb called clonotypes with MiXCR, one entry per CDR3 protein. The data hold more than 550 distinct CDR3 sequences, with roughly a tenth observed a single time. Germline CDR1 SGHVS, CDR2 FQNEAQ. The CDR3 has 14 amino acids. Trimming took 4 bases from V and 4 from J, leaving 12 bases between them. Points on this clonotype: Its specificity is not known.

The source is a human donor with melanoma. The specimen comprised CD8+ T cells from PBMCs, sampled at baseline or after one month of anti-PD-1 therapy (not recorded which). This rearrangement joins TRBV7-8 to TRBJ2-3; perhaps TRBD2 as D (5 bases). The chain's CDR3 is CASSSRRGSDTQYF. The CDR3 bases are TGTGCCAGCAGCTCGCGACGGGGATCAGATACGCAGTATTTT.